The 26 T cell receptor beta chains below were found in one sample sequenced in a study of blood T cells in healthy people across ages. With a J-beta primer mix and a sample-barcoded 5' primer, a second PCR ran about 7 to 12 cycles. Using its own MiXCR run on the 5' RACE reads, TCRdb lists one record per CDR3 protein. Among about 780,000 distinct CDR3 sequences, about 45% were seen once, and the ten largest hold 15% to 20%. The sequenced sample consisted of blood. These receptor sequences come from a man older than 75 in good health.

The chain joins TRBV28 to TRBJ2-7, with TRBD2 matching over 9 bases. V dropped 5 bases and J dropped 4; count of bases not matched to a gene: 12. This CDR3 region has 16 residues. Germline loops: CDR1 MDHEN, CDR2 SYDVKM. The CDR3 here is CASSHGRASGIYEQYF. For the CDR3, the DNA is TGTGCCAGCAGTCACGGTAGGGCTAGCGGGATTTACGAGCAGTACTTC.

DNA for the CDR3: TGTGCCAGCAGTTACTCGGGAGTAAATGAAAAACTGTTTTTT. Its protein is CASSYSGVNEKLFF. The J gene is TRBJ1-4, the V gene TRBV6-6; no firm D call. The germline V gene has CDR1 MNHNY and CDR2 SVGAGI (reference sequence). V was trimmed by 0 bases and J by 5 bases, leaving 7 bases between them. The CDR3 is made up of 14 amino acids.

V usage is TRBV23-1 and J usage is TRBJ2-5; 7 nucleotides line up with TRBD2. TRBV23-1 belongs to the ORF category, with a function that is uncertain. After removal of 0 bases from V and 11 bases from J, the junction contained 18 bases not matched to a gene. The CDR3 totals 17 residues. Written as DNA, the CDR3 is TGCGCCAGCAGTCAATCAGGCAGGCGCGGGAGAGGCAATGAGCAGTACTTC. Protein sequence: CASSQSGRRGRGNEQYF.

This clonotype was found many times. V usage is TRBV9 and J usage is TRBJ2-1; TRBD1 aligns across 8 bases. Germline V CDR1 and CDR2: SGDLS, YYNGEE. V shed 3 bases, J shed 9 bases, and the junction held 8 bases outside the gene matches. There are 14 residues in the CDR3. The CDR3 here is CASSERATGAEQFF. The CDR3 DNA sequence: TGTGCCAGCAGCGAGCGAGCGACAGGGGCTGAGCAGTTCTTC.

The chain uses TRBV5-1 and TRBJ2-2, with D possibly matching TRBD2 (6 bases). The V gene lost 2 bases and the J gene lost 4 bases, with 12 bases spanning the gap. Germline CDR1 and CDR2: SGHRS and YFSETQ. The CDR3 runs to 15 residues. CDR3 nucleotides: TGCGCCAGCAGCTTCACCGGGACTTCCACCGGGGAGCTGTTTTTT. It is translated as CASSFTGTSTGELFF. The full variable domain, rest sourced from reference TRBV5-1 and TRBJ2-2, is KAGVTQTPRYLIKTRGQQVTLSCSPISGHRSVSWYQQTPGQGLQFLFEYFSETQRNKGNFPGRFSGRQFSNSRSEMNVSTLELGDSALYLCASSFTGTSTGELFFGEGSRLTVL.

The chain carries TRBV6-4 and TRBJ2-7, with 13 bases aligning to TRBD2. The DNA end is more similar to TRBJ2-5, so the J call may be wrong. The CDR3 is 16 residues long. From germline, CDR1 is MRHNA and CDR2 SNTAGT. In DNA, the CDR3 is TGTGCCAGCAGTGAATCCGGGACTAGCGGGGAAGAGACCCAGTACTTC. Translated: CASSESGTSGEETQYF.

The chain joins TRBV7-2 to TRBJ2-3; no firm D call. The V gene lost 7 bases and the J gene lost 5 bases, with 10 bases spanning the gap. The CDR3 covers 12 residues. Germline V gives CDR1 SGHTA, CDR2 FQGNSA. The CDR3 DNA is TGTGCCAGCACCCCTTTTGGAGATACGCAGTATTTT. Its protein product is CASTPFGDTQYF.

The chain has TRBV3-1 and TRBJ2-3, with 10 bases matching TRBD2. CDR3 length equals 16 residues. After removal of 1 base from V and 2 bases from J, the junction contained 3 bases not matched to a gene. CDR1 LGHDT and CDR2 YNNKEL come from the germline V gene (reference sequence). The CDR3 nucleotides read TGTGCCAGCAGCCAAGCTAGCGGGGGAATCACAGATACGCAGTATTTT. It translates to CASSQASGGITDTQYF.

This clonotype has just one count. The chain carries TRBV16 and TRBJ1-3; D is ambiguous. The CDR3 extends over 15 amino acids. Per germline, CDR1 KGHSY and CDR2 FQNENV. The ends were cut back, 3 bases at V and 0 bases at J, with 9 bases in the middle. CDR3 DNA: TGTGCCAGCAGCCACCGCCTAAACTCTGGAAACACCATATATTTT. This sequence encodes CASSHRLNSGNTIYF.

This clonotype was detected only a few times. The gene calls are TRBV19 and TRBJ2-1; D gene unclear. Germline V lookup: CDR1 LNHDA, CDR2 SQIVND (reference sequence). V was pared by 7 bases and J by 0 bases, with 10 bases between. The CDR3 has 14 residues. CDR3 region: CASNEWASYNEQFF. CDR3 coding DNA: TGTGCCAGTAATGAGTGGGCCTCCTACAATGAGCAGTTCTTC.

In this sample, this clonotype turned up a few times. The J gene is TRBJ2-7, the V gene TRBV12-3 or TRBV12-4, with D unclear. Trimming removed 3 bases from V and 2 bases from J, with 11 bases in between. This CDR3 comprises 14 residues. CDR3 sequence reads: CASSFHRVPYEQYF. CDR3 bases: TGTGCCAGCAGTTTTCACCGGGTCCCCTACGAGCAGTACTTC.

The chain has TRBV20-1 and TRBJ1-2; 12 bases match TRBD1. Germline CDR1 reads DFQATT; CDR2 reads SNEGSKA (reference sequence). Unmatched junction bases numbered 11, after V lost 5 bases and J lost 4 bases. The CDR3 loop spans 16 amino acids. DNA of the CDR3: TGCAGTGCTCCCCGGGACAGGGGGCAAGGAGGCTATGGCTACACCTTC. It specifies CSAPRDRGQGGYGYTF.

The V and J genes are TRBV3-1 and TRBJ2-1; possible D gene TRBD2, 5 bases. Between the trimmed V and J ends, which lost 6 bases and 3 bases, there was a span of 12 bases. The CDR3 sequence is 14 residues long. Germline CDR1 and CDR2: LGHDT and YNNKEL (reference sequence). This CDR3 is CASRPAANYNEQFF. CDR3 nucleotides: TGTGCCAGCAGGCCAGCGGCTAACTACAATGAGCAGTTCTTC.

This clonotype was picked up many times. The V gene is TRBV13, the J gene TRBJ1-1; 7 bases map to TRBD1. J gave up 2 bases and V 4 bases, and 4 bases lay outside the gene matches. Looked up from germline, CDR1 is PRHDT and CDR2 is FYEKMQ (reference sequence). The CDR3 spans 14 residues. Here the CDR3 reads CASSSRGFNTEAFF. The CDR3 region has the DNA TGTGCCAGCAGCTCCAGGGGGTTTAACACTGAAGCTTTCTTT.

This chain uses TRBV4-2 with TRBJ2-1; D ambiguous. There are 14 residues in the CDR3. Germline lookup yields CDR1 LGHNA and CDR2 YNFKEQ. Trimming removed 1 base from V and 9 bases from J, with 13 bases in between. DNA for the CDR3: TGTGCCAGCAGCCAAGGTCGCTGGCCTCTTGAGCAGTTCTTC. It is translated as CASSQGRWPLEQFF.

A note on this clonotype: Since no conserved phenylalanine or tryptophan closes the CDR3, a read error is the likely cause. The DNA is left out, because the CDR3 cannot be placed on it with certainty; the CDR3 is given as TCRdb lists it. The chain uses TRBV12-3 or TRBV12-4 and TRBJ2-3. Including both end residues, the CDR3 is 14 amino acids long. CDR3 in amino acids: CASSLAGGTDVEYS.

A few counts support this clonotype. V gene TRBV7-9 combines with J gene TRBJ2-3; D perhaps matches TRBD2 (5 bases). Germline V gene sequence: CDR1 SEHNR, CDR2 FQNEAQ (reference sequence). CDR3 length: 12 amino acids. V was trimmed by 5 bases and J by 5 bases, leaving 8 bases between them. The CDR3 is CASSQRRDTQYF. For the CDR3, the DNA is TGTGCCAGCAGCCAGCGGAGAGATACGCAGTATTTT.

This chain connects TRBV6-2 or TRBV6-3 to TRBJ2-1; D may be TRBD2 (5 bases). V lost 2 bases, J lost 4 bases, and 12 bases lay in between. The CDR3 consists of 15 residues. Germline V gene sequence: CDR1 MNHEY, CDR2 SVGEGT. The CDR3 DNA reads as TGTGCCAGCAGTTACGCGGCGGGTAATTACAATGAGCAGTTCTTC. Translating gives CASSYAAGNYNEQFF.

The chain uses TRBV20-1 and TRBJ2-7, with D perhaps TRBD2 (5 bases). This CDR3 region has 13 residues. Germline values: CDR1 DFQATT, CDR2 SNEGSKA (reference sequence). The germline V and J ends were trimmed by 3 bases and 2 bases, with 11 bases remaining between them. The DNA for the CDR3 is TGCAGTGCTAGGGGAGCAGCTGCCTACGAGCAGTACTTC. The encoded protein is CSARGAAAYEQYF.

The chain employs TRBV12-3 or TRBV12-4 and TRBJ2-3; the match to TRBD2 covers 14 bases. V gave up 6 bases and J gave up 4 bases; unmatched junction bases: 6. This CDR3 comprises 16 residues. The CDR3 DNA sequence: TGTGCCAGCAGCCCCGTGACTAGCGGGAGGGCAGATACGCAGTATTTT. This encodes CASSPVTSGRADTQYF.

V usage is TRBV6-5 and J usage is TRBJ1-2; D is possibly TRBD1 (6 bases). Germline V gene lookup returns CDR1 MNHEY and CDR2 SVGAGI. V lost 0 bases and J lost 4, with 21 bases in between. The CDR3 length is 18 residues. The chain's CDR3 is CASSYSGGTGGRSYGYTF. The CDR3 coding sequence is TGTGCCAGCAGTTACTCCGGGGGCACTGGTGGGAGGAGCTATGGCTACACCTTC.

J is TRBJ2-4 and V is TRBV29-1; no reliable D call. The J call may be faulty, since TRBJ2-7 better matches the DNA end. This CDR3 comprises 15 residues. Germline V gene lookup returns CDR1 SQVTM and CDR2 ANQGSEA. The DNA of the CDR3 is TGCAGCGTTGAAGCCCCGGGCCACAGCTCCTACGAGCAGTACTTC. Protein: CSVEAPGHSSYEQYF.

This clonotype has only a few counts. The V and J genes are TRBV20-1 and TRBJ2-3; D perhaps matches TRBD2 (6 bases). The CDR3 totals 16 residues. The V and J ends lost 3 bases and 4 bases respectively, with 20 bases between them. The V gene's germline CDR1 is DFQATT and CDR2 SNEGSKA (reference sequence). CDR3 region: CSASDRSRDAADTQYF. The CDR3 DNA reads TGCAGTGCTAGTGACCGTTCGCGGGATGCCGCAGATACGCAGTATTTT.

This clonotype came up a few times. This chain connects TRBV20-1 to TRBJ1-1; no clear D. V was shortened by 3 bases and J by 7 bases, with 12 bases between the two germline ends. The germline gives CDR1 DFQATT, CDR2 SNEGSKA (reference sequence). CDR3 length: 12 residues. For the CDR3, the DNA is TGCAGTGCTAGCAGGCAGGACTATGAAGCTTTCTTT. Translated: CSASRQDYEAFF.

This clonotype has a single count. V usage is TRBV12-3 or TRBV12-4 and J usage is TRBJ2-5; TRBD2 aligns across 7 bases. The J call is doubtful: the DNA matches TRBJ2-7 better. The CDR3 has 14 amino acids. CDR3 bases: TGTGCCAGCAGTTGGAGGGAGGGCCGAAACGAGCAGTACTTC. Amino acid sequence: CASSWREGRNEQYF.

The table lists this clonotype with a few counts. V usage is TRBV25-1 and J usage is TRBJ1-2; D gene uncertain. The CDR3 covers 14 residues. V shed 4 bases and J shed 6 bases, with 15 bases lying between them. The germline gives CDR1 MGHDK, CDR2 SYGVNS. The DNA for the CDR3 is TGTGCCAGCAGTGTCGGCTTTAGTACGGATGGCTACACCTTC. It encodes CASSVGFSTDGYTF.